These T cell receptor beta chains were read from a single sample in a study of blood T cell repertoires in COVID-19. Here immunoSEQ multiplex PCR was the method, and the copy in TCRdb shows in-frame clones only, minus some. This table holds roughly 220,000 clones, around three quarters found once. The sequenced material came from peripheral blood. Receptor source: a woman in her seventies with acute or convalescent COVID-19. Each CDR3 is given with its conserved first and last residue.

TRBJ2-1 TRBV5-4 CASSRTSGQIYNEQFF
TRBJ2-5 TRBV11-2 CASSFEREWGWETQYF
TRBJ2-6 TRBV7-9 CASSPGVYGANVLTF
TRBJ2-1 TRBV7-3 CASSKDSSYNEQFF
TRBJ2-7 TRBV28 CASSSLGQGLSYEQYF
TRBJ1-4 TRBV27 CASSPQGISTNEKLFF
TRBJ2-7 TRBV30 CAWTGTRLGEQYF
TRBJ2-7 TRBV5-1 CASSSTSGNNYEQYF
TRBJ2-2 TRBV29-1 CSVSRLAGEGTGELFF
TRBJ2-7 TRBV6-5 CASSRGGVSYEQYF
TRBJ1-2 TRBV9 CASSPDREYGYTF